These 7 T cell receptor beta chains were sequenced from one sample in a study of response to subunit inactivated influenza vaccine. Via MiXCR, TCRdb re-called the RT-PCR reads, giving one row per CDR3 protein. The sample has about 700,000 distinct CDR3 sequences, 15% to 18% seen once. The material was PBMCs from blood, obtained 11 to 12 days after vaccination. The receptors originated from a man aged 50-60 years who received an inactivated influenza vaccine.

This clonotype was observed a few times. This sequence joins TRBV4-2 and TRBJ2-5; 7 nucleotides agree with TRBD1. J gave up 5 bases and V 2 bases, and 5 bases lay outside the gene matches. Germline lookup yields CDR1 LGHNA and CDR2 YNFKEQ. This CDR3 has 14 amino acids. CDR3 nucleotide sequence: TGTGCCAGCAGCCAATTTAGGGGGCCGGAGACCCAGTACTTC. Translated, it gives CASSQFRGPETQYF.

The rearrangement uses TRBV20-1 and TRBJ2-2, with D perhaps assigned TRBD1 or TRBD2 (7 bases each). This CDR3 has 15 amino acids. CDR1 is DFQATT and CDR2 is SNEGSKA in the germline V gene (reference sequence). The ends were cut back, 5 bases at V and 7 bases at J, with 20 bases in the middle. This chain's CDR3 is CSAYSGGGKGGELFF. The CDR3 DNA reads TGCAGTGCTTACTCAGGGGGAGGGAAAGGCGGGGAGCTGTTTTTT.

This clonotype was found a few times. The chain uses TRBV6-1 and TRBJ2-1, with D possibly TRBD2 on 6 matching bases. The CDR3 spans 16 residues. The ends were cut back, 3 bases at V and 7 bases at J, with 19 bases in the middle. The germline V gene has CDR1 MNHNS and CDR2 SASEGT. The CDR3 spells CASSEAFGAGRNEQFF. In nucleotides, the CDR3 is TGTGCCAGCAGTGAGGCCTTTGGGGCAGGGAGGAATGAGCAGTTCTTC.

The chain couples TRBV10-3 to TRBJ2-1, with a possible D match to TRBD2 (7 bases). V lost 0 bases and J lost 5, with 14 bases in between. CDR1 ENHRY and CDR2 SYGVKD come from the germline V gene. The CDR3 extends over 16 amino acids. CDR3 in amino acids: CAISESPRGANNEQFF. Here the CDR3 DNA reads TGTGCCATCAGTGAGTCCCCTCGGGGGGCAAACAATGAGCAGTTCTTC.

This clonotype was observed a few times. V usage is TRBV25-1 and J usage is TRBJ2-2; no clear D. V was pared by 1 base and J by 3 bases, with 9 bases between. Germline V lookup: CDR1 MGHDK, CDR2 SYGVNS. This CDR3 is 15 amino acids long. DNA of the CDR3: TGTGCCAGCAGTGAATCCATGATATACACCGGGGAGCTGTTTTTT. Residues: CASSESMIYTGELFF.

This sequence joins TRBV7-9 and TRBJ2-7, with 8 bases that match TRBD2. There are 15 residues in the CDR3. Germline CDR1 reads SEHNR; CDR2 reads FQNEAQ (reference sequence). The trim removed 4 bases at V and 3 bases at J, leaving 8 bases unmatched. The CDR3 DNA follows: TGTGCCAGCAGCTCGGGGGTAGCGGGAAACTACGAGCAGTACTTC. Its protein product is CASSSGVAGNYEQYF.

The table lists this clonotype with a few counts. V is TRBV4-3 and J is TRBJ2-2; 11 positions match TRBD2. Germline trimming cut 0 bases from V and 6 bases from J; bases unmatched to any gene: 15. This CDR3 has 20 amino acids. CDR1 is LGHNA, CDR2 YSLEER, per germline. CDR3 sequence (DNA): TGCGCCAGCAGCCAAGATCTGGTAGCGGGAGGGCCGGTAAAAGCCGGGGAGCTGTTTTTT. Residues: CASSQDLVAGGPVKAGELFF.